This T cell receptor (beta chain) was obtained from a study of blood T cell repertoires in COVID-19. For the study at large: Samples came from the United States, Italy and Spain, spanning acute and convalescent COVID-19.

In the authors' methods: Quantification of nucleated cells was approximated via reference gene primer amplification. Sequencing used immunoSEQ multiplex PCR; TCRdb keeps in-frame clones, though not all of them. That table supplies the V and J calls and clone size; D and trimming were determined from the DNA. The profile covers nearly 200,000 clones, with approximately 82% appearing a single time and approximately 7.2% taken by the ten largest. A single count supports this clone. CDR1 MNHEY and CDR2 SVGAGI come from the germline V gene. The V gene end was trimmed by 2 bases and the J gene end by 2 bases; junction bases not matched to a gene: 3. This CDR3 has 15 amino acids.

The chain couples TRBV6-5 to TRBJ2-5; TRBD1 agrees at 9 bases. The TCR sequence derives from a human donor with acute or convalescent COVID-19. The donor label of this sample is uncertain. The sequencing sample was made of peripheral blood. The CDR3 loop is CASSYGDREQETQYF. The CDR3 coding sequence is TGTGCCAGCAGTTACGGGGACAGGGAGCAAGAGACCCAGTACTTC.